This T cell receptor beta chain is from a study of STAT3 mutations in large granular lymphocyte leukemia. Study results and caveats: Every T-LGLL patient had at least one immunodominant TCRbeta clonotype. In several patients, dominant TCR clone burden exceeded STAT3 mutant burden.

In regard to this clone: Its antigen is currently unknown.

Produced via immunoSEQ multiplex PCR; TCRdb's table is partial and in-frame only. The data hold about 16,000 clones, with 70% to 90% observed a single time. The CDR3 length is 16 residues. J was trimmed by 5 bases and V by 0 bases; bases with no gene match: 7. The germline V gene has CDR1 MGHRA and CDR2 YSYEKL. The source of this sequence is a man over 45 with T-cell large granular lymphocyte leukemia. Some clones in this sample may be carry-over from other donors' samples. The specimen was peripheral blood mononuclear cells. V gene TRBV4-1 combines with J gene TRBJ1-1, with 9 bases matching TRBD1. The CDR3 loop is CASSQEGWDRETEAFF. CDR3 DNA: TGCGCCAGCAGCCAAGAAGGTTGGGACAGGGAAACTGAAGCTTTCTTT.